This T cell receptor (beta chain) was recorded in a study of blood T cell repertoires in COVID-19. Measured with immunoSEQ multiplex PCR; TCRdb has only the in-frame clones, and not every one. In the table there are 230,000 or so clones, around 84% of which are singletons. V was shortened by 3 bases and J by 5 bases, with 13 bases between the two germline ends. CDR1 and CDR2 (germline): LGHNA, YSLEER. The CDR3 spans 14 residues. Details on this clone: The sample contains more than one DNA sequence encoding this CDR3.

Sequencing input: PBMCs or T cells enriched from blood (not recorded which). This chain connects TRBV4-3 to TRBJ1-1; maybe TRBD1 (5 bases). The receptor's source is a woman in her 50s who had been exposed to COVID-19. The CDR3 here is CASSHGQGGTEAFF. Here the CDR3 DNA reads TGCGCCAGCAGCCATGGGCAGGGAGGTACTGAAGCTTTCTTT.